Listed below are T cell receptor beta chains from one sample, sequenced in a study of shared T cell receptors in the human thymus. Using immunoSEQ multiplex PCR, the repertoire was profiled, and TCRdb retains in-frame clones only, with some absent. The table records about 500,000 clones, more than 75% of them present only once. These data were also reused for a study on human thymus T cells.

The sample comprised thymocytes. These TCRs come from a boy in the first two years of life with a congenital heart defect. The CDR3 runs from the conserved cysteine through the conserved F or W. Each record gives: clone size, D gene, V gene, J gene, CDR3 DNA, CDR3 protein. D genes are given only for firm matches. Clone size is given for some rows only: seen once, a few or many times, or a class if the clone is expanded.

few	.	TRBV30	TRBJ1-2	TGTGCCTGGCAAGACAGGAATGGCTACACCTTC	CAWQDRNGYTF
once	TRBD2	TRBV27	TRBJ2-3	TGTGCCAGCAGTCCAGGACTAGCTACAGATACGCAGTATTTT	CASSPGLATDTQYF
.	TRBD2	TRBV30	TRBJ2-2	TGTGCCTGGAGTGTTGGGACTAGCGGGAGAAGCACCGGGGAGCTGTTTTTT	CAWSVGTSGRSTGELFF
.	.	TRBV4-3	TRBJ2-7	TGCGCCAGCAGCCAAAATGGCAGGGTCAGCGAGCAGTACTTC	CASSQNGRVSEQYF
.	.	TRBV27	TRBJ2-7	TGTGCCAGCAGTTCATGGGACAACTCCTACGAGCAGTACTTC	CASSSWDNSYEQYF
few	TRBD1	TRBV28	TRBJ2-3	TGTGCCACCATAATTAGAGGGACAGCAAGCACAGATACGCAGTATTTT	CATIIRGTASTDTQYF
.	TRBD2	TRBV6-8	TRBJ2-5	TGTGCCAGCAGTCTGGGAGCTAGCGGGAGGGGAGAGACCCAGTACTTC	CASSLGASGRGETQYF
.	TRBD1	TRBV5-1	TRBJ1-4	TGCGCCAGCAGCTTTAGACAGGGCCCTAATGAAAAACTGTTTTTT	CASSFRQGPNEKLFF
.	.	TRBV28	TRBJ1-5	TGTGCCAGCAGTCCGTGGGGGGTGGGGGTTAATCAGCCCCAGCATTTT	CASSPWGVGVNQPQHF
.	.	TRBV10-3	TRBJ2-2	TGTGCCATAAAGGACAGCCTAAACACCGGGGAGCTGTTTTTT	CAIKDSLNTGELFF
.	TRBD1	TRBV30	TRBJ1-1	TGTGCCTGGAGCGACAGGACAGGAATCACTGAAGCTTTCTTT	CAWSDRTGITEAFF
.	.	TRBV19	TRBJ2-7	TGTGCCAGTAGTATAAGGAGGGACTCCTACGAGCAGTACTTC	CASSIRRDSYEQYF
.	.	TRBV10-3	TRBJ2-7	TGTGCCACCTGCAGGGCCTACGAGCAGTACTTC	CATCRAYEQYF
.	TRBD2	TRBV7-6	TRBJ2-7	TGTGCCACTCGGAAGGCTCGCGGGAGCCCCAGAGGCGAGCAGTACTTC	CATRKARGSPRGEQYF
.	TRBD2	TRBV4-1	TRBJ2-7	TGCGCCAGCAGCCAGGATATAGCGGGGGACGACCACTTC	CASSQDIAGDDHF
.	.	TRBV5-1	TRBJ2-3	TGCGCCAGCAGCTTGGGCGGGCCCTTCGATACGCAGTATTTT	CASSLGGPFDTQYF
once	.	TRBV13	TRBJ2-5	TGTGCCAGCAGCGACAGATCGAACAGGGTATCGCCCCAAGAGACCCAGTACTTC	CASSDRSNRVSPQETQYF
once	.	TRBV1	TRBJ2-3	TGCACCAGCGGGGGGACTTGGAGCACAGATACGCAGTATTTT	CTSGGTWSTDTQYF